The 21 T cell receptor beta chains presented below share a single source sample, sequenced in a study of T cells in women clearing cervical HPV infection. Here immunoSEQ multiplex PCR was the method, and the copy in TCRdb shows in-frame clones only, minus some. Here the sample table reports some 41,000 clones. The material sequenced was blood buffy coat. The receptor source for this set is a woman aged 18 to 75 with a cervical HPV16 infection that either progressed to CIN3+ or cleared (not recorded which).

On this clone: The DNA ends 3 residues before the CDR3 does, and the rest of the CDR3 is filled in from the germline J gene. V gene TRBV11-3 combines with J gene TRBJ2-2; D possibly corresponds to TRBD2 (6 bases). The CDR3 totals 14 residues. V gave up 5 bases and J gave up 7 bases, with 14 bases separating them. Per germline, CDR1 SGHNT and CDR2 YENEEA. This chain's CDR3 is CASSRDSVGGELFF. Incomplete CDR3 DNA: TGTGCCAGCAGCCGGGACTCCGTAGGCGGGGAG.

With regard to this clone: The read ends 3 residues shy of where the CDR3 ends; the end is completed using the germline J gene. J is TRBJ1-5 and V is TRBV6-1, with 10 bases identical to TRBD1. The CDR3 loop spans 14 amino acids. The V gene's germline CDR1 is MNHNS and CDR2 SASEGT. J was trimmed by 5 bases and V by 4 bases; bases with no gene match: 2. The DNA read from the CDR3 is TGTGCCAGCAGTGCCGGACAGGGGGATCAGCCC. This gives the protein CASSAGQGDQP. The whole CDR3 protein is CASSAGQGDQPQHF.

Details on this clone: The read ends 3 residues before the CDR3 terminus; that terminus is restored from the germline J gene. The chain has TRBV19 and TRBJ2-1, with TRBD2 matching over 14 bases. The CDR3 extends over 14 amino acids. Looked up from germline, CDR1 is LNHDA and CDR2 is SQIVND (reference sequence). V dropped 8 bases and J dropped 7; count of bases not matched to a gene: 4. The sequenced part of the CDR3 DNA is TGTGCCAGTGAGGGACTAGCGGGAGTAAATGAG. Translating it yields CASEGLAGVNE. The CDR3 as a whole reads CASEGLAGVNEQFF. The whole variable domain, remainder taken from reference TRBV19 and TRBJ2-1, is DGGITQSPKYLFRKEGQNVTLSCEQNLNHDAMYWYRQDPGQGLRLIYYSQIVNDFQKGDIAEGYSVSREKKESFPLTVTSAQKNPTAFYLCASEGLAGVNEQFFGPGTRLTVL.

Notes on this clone: Read coverage stops 3 residues before the CDR3 terminus; the germline J gene supplies the remainder. The rearrangement links TRBV2 to TRBJ2-1, with 12 bases aligning to TRBD2. Germline CDR1 SNHLY, CDR2 FYNNEI. The CDR3 is made up of 14 amino acids. The junction had 3 bases not matched to a gene; V was cut back by 8 bases and J by 4 bases. CDR3 amino acids: CASRGLAGYNEQFF. The part of the CDR3 DNA that was read is TGTGCCAGCCGTGGACTAGCGGGGTACAATGAG.

A word on this clone: The CDR3 extends 3 residues past the end of the read, so its final part is completed from the germline J gene. The chain has TRBV6-2 or TRBV6-3 and TRBJ2-7, with 10 bases lining up with TRBD2. CDR1 MNHEY and CDR2 SVGEGT come from the germline V gene. CDR3 length: 16 residues. With V trimmed by 0 bases and J by 3 bases, 5 bases remained unmatched. Here the CDR3 reads CASSYSRAGGYYEQYF. The CDR3 bases that were read are TGTGCCAGCAGTTACTCGCGAGCGGGAGGGTACTACGAG.

As for this clone: The missing CDR3 end, 3 residues past where the read stops, is filled in from the germline J gene. V and J are TRBV5-1 and TRBJ2-1, with 7 bases lining up with TRBD2. This CDR3 comprises 15 residues. Trimming removed 1 base from V and 5 bases from J; junction bases left unmatched: 6. Germline loops: CDR1 SGHRS, CDR2 YFSETQ. The CDR3 protein is CASSLSSGAHNEQFF. CDR3 DNA (partial): TGCGCCAGCAGCTTGTCTAGCGGTGCTCACAATGAG.

Comment on this clone: Read sequence stops 3 residues before the CDR3 end, and the germline J gene provides the missing end. This rearrangement joins TRBV20-1 to TRBJ1-4; perhaps TRBD1 as D (5 bases). Germline-derived CDR1 and CDR2 are DFQATT and SNEGSKA (reference sequence). CDR3 length equals 14 residues. Trimming stripped 0 bases from V and 6 bases from J, with 11 bases between. CDR3 residues: CSARDGTGDEKLFF. The DNA read from the CDR3 is TGCAGTGCTAGAGATGGGACGGGGGATGAAAAA.

To note about this clone: Read sequence stops 3 residues before the CDR3 end, and the germline J gene provides the missing end. The chain is built from TRBV2 and TRBJ2-2; TRBD1 is a possible D gene (5 bases). There are 15 residues in the CDR3. V was pared by 6 bases and J by 0 bases, with 11 bases between. Germline V gene sequence: CDR1 SNHLY, CDR2 FYNNEI. The part of the CDR3 DNA that was read is TGTGCCAGCAGCCGCGACAGACCGAACACCGGGGAG. The encoded protein is CASSRDRPNTGE. The full CDR3 sequence reads CASSRDRPNTGELFF.

Concerning this clone itself: The read ends 3 residues before the CDR3 terminus; that terminus is restored from the germline J gene. The genes are TRBV5-1 and TRBJ2-3; D is undetermined. Between the trimmed V and J ends, which lost 0 bases and 0 bases, there was a span of 8 bases. The length of the CDR3 is 15 residues. Germline V gene sequence: CDR1 SGHRS, CDR2 YFSETQ. CDR3 region: CASSLDWASTDTQYF. The CDR3 bases that were read are TGCGCCAGCAGCTTGGACTGGGCTAGCACAGATACG.

Comment on this clone: Coverage ceases 3 residues before the CDR3 finishes, and the germline J gene fills in the end. The V call is TRBV4-1, the J call TRBJ2-3, with 7 bases lining up with TRBD1. The CDR3 is 17 amino acids. Germline values: CDR1 MGHRA, CDR2 YSYEKL. Trimming at V came to 2 bases and at J to 0 bases, leaving 8 bases not matched to a gene. The sequenced CDR3 bases are TGCGCCAGCAGCCAATTGAAGGGGGCGATGAGCACAGATACG. This gives the protein CASSQLKGAMSTDT. The CDR3 in full is CASSQLKGAMSTDTQYF.

On this clone: The read terminates 3 residues ahead of where the CDR3 ends, so the germline J gene completes it. The chain is built from TRBV28 and TRBJ1-2, with D possibly TRBD1 on 5 matching bases. The CDR3 runs 14 residues. Trimming took off 5 bases at V and 7 bases at J, with 17 bases between the two ends. The germline CDR1 and CDR2 sequences are MDHEN and SYDVKM. Incomplete CDR3 DNA: TGTGCCAGCAGTCAGGTCACCCAGGGAGGTGGC. Translated: CASSQVTQGGG. The complete CDR3 sequence is CASSQVTQGGGYTF.

With respect to this clone: From the germline J gene comes the end of the CDR3, since the read stops 3 residues before it. This sequence joins TRBV10-3 and TRBJ2-3; TRBD2 matches at 13 bases. The CDR3 consists of 16 residues. Germline CDR1 and CDR2: ENHRY and SYGVKD. Unmatched junction bases numbered 4, after V lost 3 bases and J lost 4 bases. The chain's CDR3 is CAISDTSGGVSDTQYF. The sequenced CDR3 bases are TGTGCCATCAGTGATACTAGCGGGGGGGTTTCAGATACG.

Comments on this clone: The read gets to within 3 residues of the CDR3 end, and the germline J gene fills in the rest. The chain employs TRBV2 and TRBJ2-5; the match to TRBD1 covers 8 bases. Germline CDR1 is SNHLY and CDR2 is FYNNEI. This CDR3 is 13 amino acids long. The covered CDR3 bases are TGTGCCAGTAGCCGGGACAGGTTTGAAACC. It encodes CASSRDRFET. The whole CDR3 reads CASSRDRFETQYF. The full variable domain, completed using reference TRBV2 and TRBJ2-5, is EPEVTQTPSHQVTQMGQEVILRCVPISNHLYFYWYRQILGQKVEFLVSFYNNEISEKSEIFDDQFSVERPDGSNFTLKIRSTKLEDSAMYFCASSRDRFETQYFGPGTRLLVL.

Worth noting for this clone: From the germline J gene comes the end of the CDR3, since the read stops 3 residues before it. This chain joins TRBV7-3 and TRBJ1-6, with D perhaps TRBD1 (5 bases). Trimming removed 5 bases from V and 7 bases from J, with 15 bases in between. Germline V gene data show CDR1 as SGHTA and CDR2 as FQGTGA. CDR3 size: 15 residues. The covered CDR3 bases are TGTGCCAGCAGCACGAGTCCGGGGGGAAATTCACCC. It yields the protein CASSTSPGGNSP. Given in full, the CDR3 is CASSTSPGGNSPLHF.

Notes on this clone: Read data end 3 residues before the CDR3 end; the end is taken from the germline J gene. The chain is built from TRBV29-1 and TRBJ2-7; TRBD2 matches 11 bases. Per the germline V gene, CDR1 is SQVTM and CDR2 is ANQGSEA. V was pared by 4 bases and J by 5 bases, with 7 bases of the junction left unmatched. This CDR3 comprises 14 residues. Incomplete CDR3 DNA: TGCAGCGTTGTAGCGGGAGGGCGGGGGAACGAG. Translating it yields CSVVAGGRGNE. The entire CDR3 reads CSVVAGGRGNEQYF.

To note about this clone: The CDR3 end is not reached by the read, which stops 3 residues before it; the germline J gene fills it in. The rearrangement joins TRBV7-8 to TRBJ1-2, with D maybe TRBD1 (5 bases). V lost 1 base and J lost 3, with 15 bases in between. The length of the CDR3 is 16 residues. Looked up from germline, CDR1 is SGHVS and CDR2 is FQNEAQ. CDR3 DNA, as far as it was read: TGTGCCAGCAGCTTAGTCTCAGGGATCGACTACTATGGC. Translated, it gives CASSLVSGIDYYG. The whole CDR3 protein is CASSLVSGIDYYGYTF.

Details on this clone: The CDR3 is cut off 3 residues early in the read; its end comes from the germline J gene. This chain connects TRBV5-5 to TRBJ1-6; 9 nucleotides agree with TRBD1. The CDR3 loop spans 14 amino acids. The germline V gene has CDR1 SGHKS and CDR2 YYEKEE (reference sequence). The V segment lost 4 bases and the J segment 8 bases; nucleotides outside the gene matches: 4. CDR3 amino acids: CASSEGQGYSPLHF. CDR3 bases read: TGTGCCAGCAGCGAGGGACAGGGATATTCACCC.

In regard to this clone: The read ends 3 residues shy of where the CDR3 ends; the end is completed using the germline J gene. The chain employs TRBV28 and TRBJ2-7; TRBD1 agrees at 7 bases. Germline CDR1 and CDR2: MDHEN and SYDVKM. The CDR3 extends over 14 amino acids. V gave up 3 bases and J gave up 3 bases; unmatched junction bases: 5. Incomplete CDR3 DNA: TGTGCCAGCAGTTTCGACCAGGGGGTCTACGAG. This codes for CASSFDQGVYE. The CDR3 in its entirety is CASSFDQGVYEQYF.

Of note for this clone: The read gets to within 3 residues of the CDR3 end, and the germline J gene fills in the rest. The rearrangement joins TRBV20-1 to TRBJ2-3, with 8 bases that match TRBD1. V lost 5 bases to trimming and J lost 3 bases; unmatched junction nucleotides: 7. Germline V gene lookup returns CDR1 DFQATT and CDR2 SNEGSKA (reference sequence). The CDR3 runs 14 residues. The sequenced part of the CDR3 DNA is TGCAGTGCTCCAACGACAGGGGTGACAGATACG. Its protein product is CSAPTTGVTDT. The whole CDR3 is CSAPTTGVTDTQYF.

Regarding this clone: The read finishes 3 residues shy of the CDR3 end, and the germline J gene is used to complete it. The chain has TRBV2 and TRBJ2-1; TRBD2 matches at 13 bases. The germline CDR1 and CDR2 sequences are SNHLY and FYNNEI. V shed 5 bases, J shed 6 bases, and the junction held 4 bases outside the gene matches. The CDR3 spans 15 residues. The covered CDR3 bases are TGTGCCAGCAGTTTCTGGACTAGCGGGGGCAATGAG. Translated, it gives CASSFWTSGGNE. The CDR3 reads in full as CASSFWTSGGNEQFF.

In regard to this clone: The read comes to an end 3 residues before the CDR3 does, leaving the germline J gene to fill in the end. V usage is TRBV19 and J usage is TRBJ1-3; TRBD1 agrees at 7 bases. The V gene's germline CDR1 is LNHDA and CDR2 SQIVND (reference sequence). The CDR3 is 18 amino acids. Trimming at V came to 7 bases and at J to 0 bases, leaving 15 bases not matched to a gene. CDR3 bases read: TGTGCCAGTACTCACCCCCCCCGGGACAGCACCTCTGGAAACACC. It specifies CASTHPPRDSTSGNT. The entire CDR3 is CASTHPPRDSTSGNTIYF.